This T cell receptor (beta chain) emerged from a study of T cell repertoires in cytomegalovirus infection. Study-level background: TCR beta signatures that were public indicated CMV infection and matching HLA type.

The V end was cut by 6 bases, the J end by 4 bases, with 15 bases between. The CDR3 spans 14 residues. Regarding the study as a whole: HLA-C-restricted CMV clonotypes gave the most frequent clonotype in two of eight donors.

TCRdb fed the reads into MiXCR, producing one record per CDR3 protein. The sample includes tens of thousands of distinct CDR3 sequences, roughly a quarter seen only once; the top ten take approximately 51%. This clonotype was counted at least ten times. The antigen is undetermined. The source material was CD8+ T cells from cultured PBMCs, sampled from culture after CMV antigen stimulation. The source is a human donor in good health (CMV status not recorded). Some clones in this sample may be carry-over from other donors' samples. The chain combines TRBV12-3 or TRBV12-4 with TRBJ1-1; maybe TRBD1 (6 bases). CDR3 sequence: CASSPWGAGTEAFF. The CDR3 nucleotides read TGTGCCAGCAGCCCCTGGGGGGCTGGCACTGAAGCTTTCTTT.